This T cell receptor (beta chain) was retrieved from a study of a mutant IDH1 vaccine in newly diagnosed glioma (dated by TCRdb to the early 2020s). With respect to the entire study: Eight vaccinations were administered to patients in weeks 1, 3, 5, 7, 11, 15, 19 and 23, corresponding to visits V03 through V10. Peripheral blood samples were drawn at six visits, namely V03 (baseline), V05, V07, V10, V12 and V13. Of the 32 patients who were treated, about 62% were male and roughly 38% were female, and the mean age was approximately 40 years. Vaccination was initiated 4-6 weeks after radiotherapy alone, or concurrently with temozolomide cycles in the chemotherapy-containing groups. Prior to enrollment, patients had been given standard therapy consisting of radiotherapy alone, temozolomide alone, or radiochemotherapy with temozolomide, with the combination given to most patients. For exploratory analyses, longitudinal TCRB deep sequencing was carried out in around 24 treated patients wherever samples were available.

Overall study results and their limits: According to the authors, sample limitations meant that analyses of patient blood samples could not be reproduced. Changes in the top peripheral T cell clonotypes picked up by TCRB sequencing did not appear to be linked to pseudoprogression. Immune responses induced by the vaccine were seen in around 93% of patients across multiple MHC alleles. Selection of PBMC samples for TCRB deep sequencing was based on availability.

Concerning this clone: Its antigen has not been determined. Base qualities are not at hand, and no much larger clone is one base apart.

The library was made by the immunoSEQ multiplex PCR assay. Rearranged TCR beta chain sequences were amplified with the hsTCRB Kit following the manufacturer's protocol. Sequencing of TCRB libraries was carried out on an Illumina MiSeq. Concerning the study's data processing: The proprietary platform of the kit vendor was used for demultiplexing, trimming and gene mapping. TCRdb took over this immuneACCESS table, retaining in-frame rearrangements with V and J assigned. Such tables are incomplete; in checked studies, under half of the missing clones stem from an unresolved V gene, and the remainder is unexplained. V and J calls and clone size come straight from that table; D and trimming were deduced from the DNA. Present in this sample are approximately 80,000 clones, around 90% of which were seen just once. In total, the top ten clones hold roughly 0.5% of the sample. The germline V gene supplies CDR1 MDHEN and CDR2 SYDVKM. Germline trimming amounts to 5 bases on V and 0 bases on J, with 5 as the count of junction bases outside the gene matches. The CDR3, cysteine through phenylalanine, is 15 amino acids long. The entry retains the CDR3 DNA only, 45 bases that are in frame from base 1.

The time point label of this sample denotes: week 5, during vaccination. Every vaccine dose consisted of 300 ug of a 20-mer mutant IDH1 peptide in Montanide, administered subcutaneously together with topical imiquimod. The donors had newly diagnosed IDH1-mutant astrocytomas of WHO grade 3 or 4 that showed loss of nuclear ATRX. The samples were drawn from NOA16, a multicentre, single-arm, open-label phase I trial in Germany that tested a mutant IDH1 peptide vaccine in humans for the first time. Genomic DNA for TCRB sequencing was isolated from EDTA blood with the DNeasy Blood and Tissue Kit. The TCR sequence derives from a woman in her forties or fifties with glioma. The chain couples TRBV28 to TRBJ1-2; 8 central nucleotides agree with TRBD1. The specimen comprised PBMCs, sampled from a glioma patient whose treatment included an IDH1 peptide vaccine. The DNA reads TGTGCCAGCAGTCCTGTGGACAGGGCTAACTATGGCTACACCTTC. Translated, this gives CASSPVDRANYGYTF.